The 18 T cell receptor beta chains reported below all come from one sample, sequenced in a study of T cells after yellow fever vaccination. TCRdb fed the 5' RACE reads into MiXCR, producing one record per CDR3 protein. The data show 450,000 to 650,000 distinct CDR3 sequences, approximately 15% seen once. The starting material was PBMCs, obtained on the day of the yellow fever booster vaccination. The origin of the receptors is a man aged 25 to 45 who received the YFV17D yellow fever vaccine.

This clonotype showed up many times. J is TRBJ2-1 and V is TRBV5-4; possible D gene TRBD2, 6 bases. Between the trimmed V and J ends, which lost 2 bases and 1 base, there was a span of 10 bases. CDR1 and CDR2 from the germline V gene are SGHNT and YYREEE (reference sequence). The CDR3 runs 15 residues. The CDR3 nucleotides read TGTGCCAGCAGCTTACAGAGCGGGTCCTACAATGAGCAGTTCTTC. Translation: CASSLQSGSYNEQFF.

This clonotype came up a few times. The CDR3 DNA reads as TGCAGTGCTAGGGGGCGAGGAGGAGCTTTCTTT. Translated: CSARGRGGAFF. This chain joins TRBV20-1 and TRBJ1-1, with D tentatively TRBD1 (5 bases). Germline V lookup: CDR1 DFQATT, CDR2 SNEGSKA (reference sequence). The CDR3 has 11 amino acids. V was shortened by 3 bases and J by 10 bases, with 12 bases between the two germline ends.

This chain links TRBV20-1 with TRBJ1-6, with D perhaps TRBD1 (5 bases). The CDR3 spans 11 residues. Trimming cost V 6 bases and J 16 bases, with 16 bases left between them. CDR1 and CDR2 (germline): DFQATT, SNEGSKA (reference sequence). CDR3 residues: CSATSGLILHF. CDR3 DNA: TGCAGTGCCACATCGGGACTTATACTCCACTTT.

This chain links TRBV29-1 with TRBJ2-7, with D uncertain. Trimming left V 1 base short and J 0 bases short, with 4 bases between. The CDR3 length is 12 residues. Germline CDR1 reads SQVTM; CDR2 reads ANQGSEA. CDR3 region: CSVEGSSYEQYF. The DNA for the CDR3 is TGCAGCGTTGAAGGGTCCTCCTACGAGCAGTACTTC.

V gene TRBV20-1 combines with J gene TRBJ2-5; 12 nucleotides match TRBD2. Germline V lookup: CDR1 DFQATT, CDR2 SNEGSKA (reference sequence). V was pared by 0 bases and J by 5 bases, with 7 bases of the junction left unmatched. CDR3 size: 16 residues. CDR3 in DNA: TGCAGTGCTAGAGATGACCTAGCGGGAGGGCCGGAGACCCAGTACTTC. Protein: CSARDDLAGGPETQYF.

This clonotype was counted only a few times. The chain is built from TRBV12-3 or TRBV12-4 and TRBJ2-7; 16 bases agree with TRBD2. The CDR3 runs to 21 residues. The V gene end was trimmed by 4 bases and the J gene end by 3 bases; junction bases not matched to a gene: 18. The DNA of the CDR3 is TGTGCCAGCAGTTCGCCCGGGACTAGCGGGAGGGCTGGTATCTTGGTCTACGAGCAGTACTTC. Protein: CASSSPGTSGRAGILVYEQYF.

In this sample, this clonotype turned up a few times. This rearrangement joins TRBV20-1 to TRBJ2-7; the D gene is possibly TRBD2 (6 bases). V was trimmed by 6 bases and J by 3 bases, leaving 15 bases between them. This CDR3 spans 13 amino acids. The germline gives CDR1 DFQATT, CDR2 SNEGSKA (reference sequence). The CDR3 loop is CSAVSSGFYEQYF. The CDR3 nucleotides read TGCAGTGCGGTCAGTAGCGGCTTCTACGAGCAGTACTTC.

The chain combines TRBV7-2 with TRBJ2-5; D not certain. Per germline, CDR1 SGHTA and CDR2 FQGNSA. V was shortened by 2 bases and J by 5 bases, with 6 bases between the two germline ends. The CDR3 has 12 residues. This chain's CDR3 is CASSLFLETQYF. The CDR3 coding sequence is TGTGCCAGCAGCTTATTTCTGGAGACCCAGTACTTC.

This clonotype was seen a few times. The CDR3 region is CASSLVLAYEQYF. The DNA for the CDR3 is TGTGCCAGCAGCTTAGTTCTAGCATACGAGCAGTACTTC. J is TRBJ2-7 and V is TRBV7-2; D is perhaps TRBD2 (5 bases). Trimming shortened V by 1 base and J by 4 bases, and 8 bases separated the two germline ends. Looked up from germline, CDR1 is SGHTA and CDR2 is FQGNSA. CDR3 length: 13 residues.

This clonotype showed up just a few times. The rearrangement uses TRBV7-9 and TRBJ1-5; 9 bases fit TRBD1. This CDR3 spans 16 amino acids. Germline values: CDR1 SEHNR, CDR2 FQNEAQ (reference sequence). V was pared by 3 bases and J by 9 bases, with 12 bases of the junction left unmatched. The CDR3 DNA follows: TGTGCCAGCAGCTTGTCGACAGGGGGTTATGGGGGGCCCCAGCATTTT. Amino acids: CASSLSTGGYGGPQHF.

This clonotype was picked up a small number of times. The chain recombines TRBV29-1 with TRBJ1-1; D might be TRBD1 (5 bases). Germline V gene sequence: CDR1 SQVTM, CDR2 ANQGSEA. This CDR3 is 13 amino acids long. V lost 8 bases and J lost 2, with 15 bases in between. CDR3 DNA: TGCAGCATTCTGCGGGACCCCAACACTGAAGCTTTCTTT. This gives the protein CSILRDPNTEAFF.

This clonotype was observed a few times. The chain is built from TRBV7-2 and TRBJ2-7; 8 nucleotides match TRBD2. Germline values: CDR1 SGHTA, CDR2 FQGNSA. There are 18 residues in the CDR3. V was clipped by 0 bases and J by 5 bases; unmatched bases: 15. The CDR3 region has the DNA TGTGCCAGCAGCTTAGCTGGGCTAGCGGGCCTTTCTCGGCACGAGCAGTACTTC. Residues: CASSLAGLAGLSRHEQYF.

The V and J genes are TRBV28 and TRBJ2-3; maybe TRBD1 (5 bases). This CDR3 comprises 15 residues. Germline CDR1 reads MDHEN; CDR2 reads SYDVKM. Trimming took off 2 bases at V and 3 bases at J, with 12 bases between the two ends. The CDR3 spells CASSLEQGRTDTQYF. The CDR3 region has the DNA TGTGCCAGCAGTTTAGAGCAGGGTAGGACAGATACGCAGTATTTT.

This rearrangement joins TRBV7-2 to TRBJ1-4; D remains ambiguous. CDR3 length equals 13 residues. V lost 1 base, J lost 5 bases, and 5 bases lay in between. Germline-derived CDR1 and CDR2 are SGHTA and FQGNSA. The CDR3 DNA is TGTGCCAGCAGCTTAGGCCCGAATGAAAAACTGTTTTTT. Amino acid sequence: CASSLGPNEKLFF.

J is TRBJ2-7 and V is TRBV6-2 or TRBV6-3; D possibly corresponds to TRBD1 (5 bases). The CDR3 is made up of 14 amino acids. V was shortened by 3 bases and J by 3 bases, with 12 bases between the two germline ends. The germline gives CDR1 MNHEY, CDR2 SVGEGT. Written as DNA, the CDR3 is TGTGCCAGCAGTTATCCTCTGGACAACTACGAGCAGTACTTC. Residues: CASSYPLDNYEQYF.

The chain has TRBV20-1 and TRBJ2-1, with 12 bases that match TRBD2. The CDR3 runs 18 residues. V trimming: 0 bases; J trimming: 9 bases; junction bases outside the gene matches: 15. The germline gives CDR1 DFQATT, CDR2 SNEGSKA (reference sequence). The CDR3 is CSARDERLTSGSSSEQFF. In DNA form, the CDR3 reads TGCAGTGCTAGAGATGAACGTTTGACTAGCGGGAGTTCGTCTGAGCAGTTCTTC.

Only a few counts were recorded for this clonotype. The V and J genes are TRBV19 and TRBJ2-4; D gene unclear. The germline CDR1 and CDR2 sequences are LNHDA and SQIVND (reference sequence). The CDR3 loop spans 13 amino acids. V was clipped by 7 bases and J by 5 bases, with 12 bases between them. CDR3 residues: CASTSMQENIQYF. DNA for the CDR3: TGTGCCAGTACCTCCATGCAGGAAAACATTCAGTACTTC. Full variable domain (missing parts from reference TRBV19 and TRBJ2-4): DGGITQSPKYLFRKEGQNVTLSCEQNLNHDAMYWYRQDPGQGLRLIYYSQIVNDFQKGDIAEGYSVSREKKESFPLTVTSAQKNPTAFYLCASTSMQENIQYFGAGTRLSVL.

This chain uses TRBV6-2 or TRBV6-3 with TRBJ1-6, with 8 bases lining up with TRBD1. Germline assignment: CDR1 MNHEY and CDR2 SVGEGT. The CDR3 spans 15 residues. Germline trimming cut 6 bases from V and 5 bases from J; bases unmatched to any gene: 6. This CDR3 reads CASRGLTGDNSPLHF. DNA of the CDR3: TGTGCCAGCAGAGGATTGACAGGGGATAATTCACCCCTCCACTTT.